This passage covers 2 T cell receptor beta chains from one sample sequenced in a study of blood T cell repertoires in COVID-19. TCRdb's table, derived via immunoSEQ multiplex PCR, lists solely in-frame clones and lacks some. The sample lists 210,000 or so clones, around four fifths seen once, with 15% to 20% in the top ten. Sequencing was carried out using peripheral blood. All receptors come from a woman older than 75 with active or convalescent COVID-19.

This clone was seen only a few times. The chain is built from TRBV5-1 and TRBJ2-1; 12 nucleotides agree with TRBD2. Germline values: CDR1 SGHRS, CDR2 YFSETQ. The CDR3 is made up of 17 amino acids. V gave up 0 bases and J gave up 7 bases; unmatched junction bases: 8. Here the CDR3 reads CASSLGLAGATGNEQFF. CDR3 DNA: TGCGCCAGCAGCTTGGGACTAGCGGGGGCCACTGGGAATGAGCAGTTCTTC.

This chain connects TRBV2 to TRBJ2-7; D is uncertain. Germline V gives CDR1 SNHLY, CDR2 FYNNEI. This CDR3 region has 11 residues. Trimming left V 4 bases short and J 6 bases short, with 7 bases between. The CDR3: CASSVILEQYF. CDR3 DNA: TGTGCCAGCAGTGTTATCCTCGAGCAGTACTTC.